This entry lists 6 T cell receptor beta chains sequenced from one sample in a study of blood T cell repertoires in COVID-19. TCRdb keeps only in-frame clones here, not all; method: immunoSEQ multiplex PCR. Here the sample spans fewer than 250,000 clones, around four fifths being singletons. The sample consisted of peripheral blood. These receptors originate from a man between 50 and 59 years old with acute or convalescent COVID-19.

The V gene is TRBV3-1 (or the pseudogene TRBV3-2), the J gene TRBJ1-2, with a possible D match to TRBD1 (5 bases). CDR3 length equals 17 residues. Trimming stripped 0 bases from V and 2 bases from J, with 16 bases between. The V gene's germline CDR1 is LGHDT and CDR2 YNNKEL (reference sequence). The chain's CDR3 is CASSQDRGPAGNYGYTF. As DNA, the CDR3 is TGTGCCAGCAGCCAAGATCGGGGCCCGGCGGGAAACTATGGCTACACCTTC.

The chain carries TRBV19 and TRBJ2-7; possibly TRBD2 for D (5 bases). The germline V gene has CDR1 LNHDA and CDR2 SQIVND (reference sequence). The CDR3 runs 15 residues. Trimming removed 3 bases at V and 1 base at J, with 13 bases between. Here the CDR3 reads CASSMTFGESYEQYF. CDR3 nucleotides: TGTGCCAGTAGTATGACGTTTGGGGAGTCCTACGAGCAGTACTTC.

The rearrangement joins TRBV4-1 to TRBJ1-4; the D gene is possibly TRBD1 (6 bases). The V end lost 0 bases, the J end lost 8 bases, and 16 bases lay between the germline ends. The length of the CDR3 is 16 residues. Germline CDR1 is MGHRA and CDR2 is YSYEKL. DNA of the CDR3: TGCGCCAGCAGCCAAGAATGGGGCAGGGGTTACGAAAAACTGTTTTTT. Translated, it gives CASSQEWGRGYEKLFF.

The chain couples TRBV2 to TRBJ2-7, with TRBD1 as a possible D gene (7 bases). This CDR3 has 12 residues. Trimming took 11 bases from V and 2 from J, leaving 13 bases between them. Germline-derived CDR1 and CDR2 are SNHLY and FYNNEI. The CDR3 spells CAGGTVPYEQYF. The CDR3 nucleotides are TGTGCCGGGGGGACAGTACCCTACGAGCAGTACTTC. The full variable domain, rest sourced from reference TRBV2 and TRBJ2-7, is EPEVTQTPSHQVTQMGQEVILRCVPISNHLYFYWYRQILGQKVEFLVSFYNNEISEKSEIFDDQFSVERPDGSNFTLKIRSTKLEDSAMYFCAGGTVPYEQYFGPGTRLTVT.

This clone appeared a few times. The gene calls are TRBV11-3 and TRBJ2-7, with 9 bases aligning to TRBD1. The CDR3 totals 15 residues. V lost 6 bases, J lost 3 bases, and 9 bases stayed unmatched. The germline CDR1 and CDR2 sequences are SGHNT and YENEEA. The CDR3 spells CASSLLGTGFYEQYF. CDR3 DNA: TGTGCCAGCAGTCTACTGGGGACAGGGTTCTACGAGCAGTACTTC.

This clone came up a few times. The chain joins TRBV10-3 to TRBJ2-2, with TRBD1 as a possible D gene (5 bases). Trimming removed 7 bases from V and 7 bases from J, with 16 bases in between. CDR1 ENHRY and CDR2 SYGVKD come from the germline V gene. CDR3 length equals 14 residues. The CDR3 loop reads CAITPDRDNGELFF. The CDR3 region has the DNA TGTGCCATCACCCCAGACAGAGACAACGGGGAGCTGTTTTTT.